Following are 8 T cell receptor beta chains from one sample sequenced in a study of shared clonotypes between healthy human individuals. The method was immunoSEQ multiplex PCR; TCRdb's version includes in-frame clones alone and lacks a portion of them. The repertoire holds roughly 2.5 million clones, with over 85% as singletons. Sequencing used naive CD4+ T cells sorted from blood. Subset specified: CD45RA+ positively selected. The receptors were sampled from a man younger than 35 in good health.

The chain recombines TRBV6-1 with TRBJ2-1, with D unclear. The CDR3 contains 10 residues. The germline V gene has CDR1 MNHNS and CDR2 SASEGT. V lost 8 bases and J lost 11, with 10 bases in between. The CDR3 bases are TGTGCCAGCGGCCGGACCCAGCAGTTCTTC. Encoded protein: CASGRTQQFF.

This sequence joins TRBV27 and TRBJ1-5; D is uncertain. CDR1 MNHEY and CDR2 SMNVEV come from the germline V gene (reference sequence). Trimming pared 3 bases from V and 2 bases from J, leaving 5 bases between. This CDR3 is 13 amino acids long. CDR3 bases: TGTGCCAGCAGTTTTTCCCGCAATCAGCCCCAGCATTTT. Translation gives CASSFSRNQPQHF.

The gene calls are TRBV23-1 and TRBJ1-5, with D unresolved. TRBV23-1 belongs to the ORF category, with a function that is uncertain. V dropped 2 bases and J dropped 6 bases, with 5 bases sitting between them. The CDR3 runs 12 residues. This chain's CDR3 is CASSQGVQPQHF. The CDR3 DNA sequence: TGCGCCAGCAGTCAAGGAGTTCAGCCCCAGCATTTT.

The chain combines TRBV5-1 with TRBJ2-5; 8 bases line up with TRBD2. After removal of 0 bases from V and 2 bases from J, the junction contained 6 bases not matched to a gene. Germline CDR1 and CDR2: SGHRS and YFSETQ. The CDR3 is 16 amino acids. As DNA, the CDR3 is TGCGCCAGCAGCTTGGTTGGTAGCGGGATACAAGAGACCCAGTACTTC. Translation: CASSLVGSGIQETQYF.

The chain employs TRBV5-1 and TRBJ2-7; TRBD1 agrees at 10 bases. CDR3 length: 15 amino acids. Germline-derived CDR1 and CDR2 are SGHRS and YFSETQ. After removal of 0 bases from V and 3 bases from J, the junction contained 3 bases not matched to a gene. The DNA of the CDR3 is TGCGCCAGCAGCTTGGTCGGGACAGGGGACTACGAGCAGTACTTC. Its translation is CASSLVGTGDYEQYF. Variable domain in full (rest from reference TRBV5-1 and TRBJ2-7): KAGVTQTPRYLIKTRGQQVTLSCSPISGHRSVSWYQQTPGQGLQFLFEYFSETQRNKGNFPGRFSGRQFSNSRSEMNVSTLELGDSALYLCASSLVGTGDYEQYFGPGTRLTVT.

This clone was counted a single time. This chain links TRBV6-6 with TRBJ1-2; D gene unclear. In germline, CDR1 is MNHNY, CDR2 SVGAGI (reference sequence). The V end was cut by 4 bases, the J end by 4 bases, with 7 bases between. The CDR3 runs to 12 residues. The CDR3 loop reads CASSSVSYGYTF. Written as DNA, the CDR3 is TGTGCCAGCAGTTCCGTGAGCTATGGCTACACCTTC.

The chain couples TRBV11-1 to TRBJ2-1; TRBD1 matches at 7 bases. Losses at the gene ends were 5 bases for V and 9 bases for J; bases not matched to a gene: 7. Germline V lookup: CDR1 SGHAT, CDR2 FQDESV (reference sequence). The CDR3 spans 13 residues. The CDR3 is CASSVTGVTEQFF. CDR3 nucleotide sequence: TGTGCCAGCAGCGTAACAGGGGTTACTGAGCAGTTCTTC. The entire variable domain, with the rest obtained from reference TRBV11-1 and TRBJ2-1, is as follows: EAEVAQSPRYKITEKSQAVAFWCDPISGHATLYWYRQILGQGPELLVQFQDESVVDDSQLPKDRFSAERLKGVDSTLKIQPAELGDSAMYLCASSVTGVTEQFFGPGTRLTVL.

A single count supports this clone. This chain links TRBV4-2 with TRBJ2-3, with TRBD2 identical over 16 bases. This CDR3 is built from 18 residues. Germline CDR1 is LGHNA and CDR2 is YNFKEQ. V trimming: 6 bases; J trimming: 3 bases; junction bases outside the gene matches: 9. The CDR3 sequence is CASRPGTSGGAGTDTQYF. In DNA, the CDR3 is TGTGCCAGCAGGCCCGGGACTAGCGGGGGGGCCGGGACAGATACGCAGTATTTT.